These 15 T cell receptor beta chains originate from one sample sequenced in a study of blood T cell repertoires in COVID-19. TCRdb's copy holds only in-frame clones and misses some; the assay was immunoSEQ multiplex PCR. The sample consists of 70,000 to 90,000 clones, around 90% of them appearing once. The specimen was peripheral blood. These receptors were collected from a human donor in a cohort sampled during active COVID-19.

The rearrangement links TRBV19 to TRBJ2-2, with D perhaps matching TRBD2 (6 bases). Germline V gene sequence: CDR1 LNHDA, CDR2 SQIVND (reference sequence). The germline V and J ends were trimmed by 3 bases and 6 bases, with 14 bases remaining between them. The CDR3 sequence is 15 residues long. CDR3 residues: CASSMAARRAGELFF. For the CDR3, the DNA is TGTGCCAGTAGTATGGCGGCGAGGAGGGCCGGGGAGCTGTTTTTT.

This sequence joins TRBV3-1 (or the pseudogene TRBV3-2) and TRBJ1-2; perhaps TRBD1 as D (6 bases). Trimming took off 0 bases at V and 3 bases at J, with 17 bases between the two ends. The CDR3 sequence is 17 residues long. Germline V gene lookup returns CDR1 LGHDT and CDR2 YNNKEL (reference sequence). The CDR3 region has the DNA TGTGCCAGCAGCCAAGAAGAGAGGAACAGGGAGCACTATGGCTACACCTTC. This codes for CASSQEERNREHYGYTF.

V gene TRBV24-1 combines with J gene TRBJ2-6; 7 positions match TRBD1. CDR3 length equals 16 residues. The junction had 5 bases not matched to a gene; V was cut back by 3 bases and J by 4 bases. Per the germline V gene, CDR1 is KGHDR and CDR2 is SFDVKD. CDR3 amino acids: CATSDEGAAGANVLTF. DNA of the CDR3: TGTGCCACCAGTGATGAGGGGGCCGCGGGGGCCAACGTCCTGACTTTC.

The chain links TRBV5-3 to TRBJ2-3, with a tentative D call TRBD1 (5 bases). TRBV5-3 is labeled an ORF, and its function is uncertain. V lost 3 bases to trimming and J lost 5 bases, with 22 bases between them. This CDR3 is 17 amino acids long. CDR3 nucleotides: TGTGCCAGAAGCTGCCAAGGGGCAGGGATAACCATAGATACGCAGTATTTT. Amino acids: CARSCQGAGITIDTQYF.

The CDR3 DNA reads TGTGCCAGCAGCTTAAATATAGATCAGCCCCAGCATTTT. Encoded protein: CASSLNIDQPQHF. J is TRBJ1-5 and V is TRBV7-2; D is unresolved. Trimming cost V 2 bases and J 5 bases, with 7 bases left between them. Germline-derived CDR1 and CDR2 are SGHTA and FQGNSA. The CDR3 is made up of 13 amino acids.

The rearrangement uses TRBV5-4 and TRBJ2-1; TRBD1 aligns across 9 bases. The trim removed 4 bases at V and 8 bases at J, leaving 4 bases unmatched. Looked up from germline, CDR1 is SGHNT and CDR2 is YYREEE (reference sequence). This CDR3 has 13 amino acids. CDR3 bases: TGTGCCAGCAGCCTAGGACAGGGGTATGAGCAGTTCTTC. It codes for CASSLGQGYEQFF.

This clone was recorded a few times. This chain connects TRBV19 to TRBJ2-3, with TRBD2 as a possible D gene (7 bases). Trimming took 6 bases from V and 1 from J, leaving 23 bases between them. This CDR3 has 18 amino acids. CDR1 LNHDA and CDR2 SQIVND come from the germline V gene (reference sequence). This chain's CDR3 is CASSSPARGASRTDTQYF. CDR3 coding DNA: TGTGCCAGTAGCTCGCCAGCCCGGGGGGCGAGCCGCACAGATACGCAGTATTTT.

The V call is TRBV11-1, the J call TRBJ1-1, with D unclear. This CDR3 is 15 amino acids long. Germline CDR1 and CDR2: SGHAT and FQDESV (reference sequence). V lost 4 bases and J 0 bases, leaving 12 bases between the germline ends. The CDR3 bases are TGTGCCAGCAGCTACCGCTGGAGCATGAACACTGAAGCTTTCTTT. Its protein is CASSYRWSMNTEAFF.

CDR3 DNA sequence: TGTGCCAGCAGCAGGACAGTGAAGGGGTCAGATACGCAGTATTTT. Amino acids: CASSRTVKGSDTQYF. The V gene is TRBV6-5, the J gene TRBJ2-3; the D gene is possibly TRBD1 (6 bases). Germline V gives CDR1 MNHEY, CDR2 SVGAGI. This CDR3 is built from 15 residues. The V end lost 6 bases, the J end lost 4 bases, and 17 bases lay between the germline ends.

The rearrangement joins TRBV5-4 to TRBJ2-5; 7 positions agree with TRBD2. After removal of 3 bases from V and 5 bases from J, the junction contained 7 bases not matched to a gene. The CDR3 loop spans 14 amino acids. From germline, CDR1 is SGHNT and CDR2 YYREEE (reference sequence). The CDR3, as DNA: TGTGCCAGCAGCTCGACTAGCCGCCGGGAGACCCAGTACTTC. It codes for CASSSTSRRETQYF.

This chain joins TRBV24-1 and TRBJ2-1; 11 nucleotides line up with TRBD2. V trimming: 6 bases; J trimming: 5 bases; junction bases outside the gene matches: 8. This CDR3 is built from 16 residues. Germline V gives CDR1 KGHDR, CDR2 SFDVKD. CDR3 region: CATSKKRLAGNNEQFF. In DNA, the CDR3 is TGTGCCACCAGTAAAAAACGACTAGCGGGGAACAATGAGCAGTTCTTC.

The J gene is TRBJ2-5, the V gene TRBV12-2; TRBD1 reflects the table's D call only, with no check against the DNA. TRBV12-2 is termed a pseudogene. The CDR3 sequence is 19 residues long. CDR3 region: CASRFLLRDRAGREETQYF. CDR3 DNA sequence: TGTGCAAGTCGCTTCTTATTGCGGGACAGGGCGGGGAGGGAAGAGACCCAGTACTTC.

The gene calls are TRBV9 and TRBJ1-1, with D hard to call. CDR1 and CDR2 (germline): SGDLS, YYNGEE. CDR3 length equals 13 residues. V lost 2 bases and J lost 0, with 5 bases in between. The CDR3 coding sequence is TGTGCCAGCAGCGTGGAGATGAACACTGAAGCTTTCTTT. Its translation is CASSVEMNTEAFF.

The rearrangement uses TRBV12-3 or TRBV12-4 and TRBJ2-5; 8 positions agree with TRBD1. The CDR3 is 12 amino acids. V gave up 6 bases and J gave up 5 bases; unmatched junction bases: 2. For the CDR3, the DNA is TGTGCCAGCAGGACAGGGGCGGAGACCCAGTACTTC. Its protein is CASRTGAETQYF.

V usage is TRBV3-1 (or the pseudogene TRBV3-2) and J usage is TRBJ1-3; 7 bases match TRBD1. The CDR3 is 17 amino acids. Germline V gene data show CDR1 as LGHDT and CDR2 as YNNKEL (reference sequence). V lost 2 bases, J lost 11 bases, and 18 bases stayed unmatched. The CDR3, as DNA: TGTGCCAGCAGCCAACGGTCGGTGACAGGGAGTTTCTCTCCCATATATTTT. This encodes CASSQRSVTGSFSPIYF.